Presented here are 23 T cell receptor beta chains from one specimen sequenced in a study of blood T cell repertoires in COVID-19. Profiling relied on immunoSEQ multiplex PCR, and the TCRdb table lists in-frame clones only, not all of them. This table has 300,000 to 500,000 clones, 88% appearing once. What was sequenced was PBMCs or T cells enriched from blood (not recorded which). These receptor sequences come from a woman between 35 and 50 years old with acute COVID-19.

The CDR3 protein is CASSSSGDRGYGYTF. CDR3 DNA sequence: TGTGCCAGCAGCTCGAGTGGGGACAGGGGATATGGCTACACCTTC. This chain uses TRBV7-6 with TRBJ1-2, with 10 bases fitting TRBD1. CDR3 length: 15 amino acids. V lost 4 bases to trimming and J lost 5 bases; unmatched junction nucleotides: 7. CDR1 is SGHVS, CDR2 FNYEAQ, per germline.

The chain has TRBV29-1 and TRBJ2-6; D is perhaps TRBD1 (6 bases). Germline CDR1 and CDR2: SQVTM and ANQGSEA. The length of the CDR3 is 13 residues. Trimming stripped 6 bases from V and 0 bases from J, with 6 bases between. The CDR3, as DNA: TGCAGCGTGGGGGCCTCTGGGGCCAACGTCCTGACTTTC. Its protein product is CSVGASGANVLTF. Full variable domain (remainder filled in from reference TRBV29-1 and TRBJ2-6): SAVISQKPSRDICQRGTSLTIQCQVDSQVTMMFWYRQQPGQSLTLIATANQGSEATYESGFVIDKFPISRPNLTFSTLTVSNMSPEDSSIYLCSVGASGANVLTFGAGSRLTVL.

Here the CDR3 reads CAGKPGQGSEKLFF. The CDR3 region has the DNA TGTGCCGGAAAACCGGGACAGGGGAGTGAAAAACTGTTTTTT. The chain carries TRBV24-1 and TRBJ1-4, with 10 bases identical to TRBD1. The ends lost 12 bases at V and 7 bases at J; junction bases unmatched: 10. This CDR3 is built from 14 residues. Germline CDR1 KGHDR, CDR2 SFDVKD.

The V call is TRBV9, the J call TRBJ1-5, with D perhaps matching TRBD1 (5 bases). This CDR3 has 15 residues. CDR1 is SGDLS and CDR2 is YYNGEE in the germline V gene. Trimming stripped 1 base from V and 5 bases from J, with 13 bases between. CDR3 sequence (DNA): TGTGCCAGCAGCGTAACGGCAGGGCTGGATCAGCCCCAGCATTTT. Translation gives CASSVTAGLDQPQHF.

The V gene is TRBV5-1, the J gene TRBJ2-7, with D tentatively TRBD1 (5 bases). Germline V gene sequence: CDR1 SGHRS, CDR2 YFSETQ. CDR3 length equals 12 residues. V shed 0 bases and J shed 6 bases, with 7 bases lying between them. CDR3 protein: CASSLGQGEQYF. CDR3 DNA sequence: TGCGCCAGCAGCTTGGGGCAGGGCGAGCAGTACTTC.

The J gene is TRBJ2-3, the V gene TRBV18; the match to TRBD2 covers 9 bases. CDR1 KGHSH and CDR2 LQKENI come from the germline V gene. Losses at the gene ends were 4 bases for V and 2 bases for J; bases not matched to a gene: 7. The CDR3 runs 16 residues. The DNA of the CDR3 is TGTGCCAGCTCACGGACTAGCGTAACGCTCACAGATACGCAGTATTTT. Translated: CASSRTSVTLTDTQYF.

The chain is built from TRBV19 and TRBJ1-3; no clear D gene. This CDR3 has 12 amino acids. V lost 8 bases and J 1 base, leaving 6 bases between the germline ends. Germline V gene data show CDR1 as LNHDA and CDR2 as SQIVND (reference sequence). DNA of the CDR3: TGTGCCAGTGACTCGTCTGGAAACACCATATATTTT. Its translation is CASDSSGNTIYF.

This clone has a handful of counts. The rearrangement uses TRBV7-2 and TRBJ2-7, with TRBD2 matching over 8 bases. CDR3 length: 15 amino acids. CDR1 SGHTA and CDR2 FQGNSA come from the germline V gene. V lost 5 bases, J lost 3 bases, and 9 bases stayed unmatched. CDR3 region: CASSQLGGGLYEQYF. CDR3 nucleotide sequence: TGTGCCAGCAGCCAACTAGGCGGGGGGCTCTACGAGCAGTACTTC.

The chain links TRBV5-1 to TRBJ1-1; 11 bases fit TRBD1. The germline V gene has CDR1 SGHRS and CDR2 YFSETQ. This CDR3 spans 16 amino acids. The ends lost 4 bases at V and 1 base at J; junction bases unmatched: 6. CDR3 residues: CASSQGQGVRNTEAFF. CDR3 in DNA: TGCGCCAGCAGCCAGGGACAGGGGGTAAGGAACACTGAAGCTTTCTTT.

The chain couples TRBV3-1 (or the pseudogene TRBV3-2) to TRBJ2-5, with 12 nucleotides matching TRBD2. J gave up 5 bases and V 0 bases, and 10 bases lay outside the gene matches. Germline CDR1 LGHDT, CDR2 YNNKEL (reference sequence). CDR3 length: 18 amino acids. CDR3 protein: CASSQEAPGLAGGETQYF. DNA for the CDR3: TGTGCCAGCAGCCAAGAAGCCCCGGGCCTAGCGGGGGGGGAGACCCAGTACTTC.

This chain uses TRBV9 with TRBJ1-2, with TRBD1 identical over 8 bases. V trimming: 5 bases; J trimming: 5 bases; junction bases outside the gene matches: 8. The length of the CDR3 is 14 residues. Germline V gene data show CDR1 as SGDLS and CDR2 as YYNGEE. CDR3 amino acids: CASRRQGMNYGYTF. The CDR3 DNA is TGTGCCAGCAGAAGACAGGGGATGAATTATGGCTACACCTTC.

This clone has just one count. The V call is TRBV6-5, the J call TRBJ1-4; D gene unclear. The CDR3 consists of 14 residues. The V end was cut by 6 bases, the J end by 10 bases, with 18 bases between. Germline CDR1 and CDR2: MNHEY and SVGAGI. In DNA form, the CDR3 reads TGTGCCAGCAGCCCACCTCGAGGATCTGGAAAACTGTTTTTT. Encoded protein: CASSPPRGSGKLFF.

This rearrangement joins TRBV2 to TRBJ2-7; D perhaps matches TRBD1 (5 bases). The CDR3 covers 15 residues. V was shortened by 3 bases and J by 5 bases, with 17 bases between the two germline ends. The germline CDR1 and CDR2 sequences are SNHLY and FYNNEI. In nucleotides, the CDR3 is TGTGCCAGCAGTGAGGAAGGCAGGGCCCTTGACGAGCAGTACTTC. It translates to CASSEEGRALDEQYF. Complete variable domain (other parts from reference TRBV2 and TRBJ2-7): EPEVTQTPSHQVTQMGQEVILRCVPISNHLYFYWYRQILGQKVEFLVSFYNNEISEKSEIFDDQFSVERPDGSNFTLKIRSTKLEDSAMYFCASSEEGRALDEQYFGPGTRLTVT.

For the CDR3, the DNA is TGTGCCAGCAGCCAAGGGCGGGATCAGCCCCAGCATTTT. Translating it yields CASSQGRDQPQHF. The chain recombines TRBV3-1 (or the pseudogene TRBV3-2) with TRBJ1-5; D not resolved. Trimming pared 1 base from V and 5 bases from J, leaving 6 bases between. Germline CDR1 and CDR2: LGHDT and YNNKEL (reference sequence). This CDR3 comprises 13 residues.

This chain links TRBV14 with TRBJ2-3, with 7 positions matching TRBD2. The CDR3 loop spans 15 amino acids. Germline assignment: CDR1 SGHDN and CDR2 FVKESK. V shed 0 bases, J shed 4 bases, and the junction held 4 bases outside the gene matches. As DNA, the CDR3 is TGTGCCAGCAGCCAAGAAGCCGGGAGGCCAGATACGCAGTATTTT. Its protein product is CASSQEAGRPDTQYF.

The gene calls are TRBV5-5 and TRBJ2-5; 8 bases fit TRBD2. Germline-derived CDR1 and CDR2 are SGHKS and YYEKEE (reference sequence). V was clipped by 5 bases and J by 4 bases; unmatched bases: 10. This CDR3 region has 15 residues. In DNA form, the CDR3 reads TGTGCCAGCAGTGTCGGGGGGGCCGTTCGAGAGACCCAGTACTTC. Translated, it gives CASSVGGAVRETQYF.

The CDR3 nucleotides read TGCGCCAGCAGCCAAGCAGGTAATACCTACGAGCAGTACTTC. It specifies CASSQAGNTYEQYF. The rearrangement links TRBV4-1 to TRBJ2-7, with no clear D. There are 14 residues in the CDR3. V was trimmed by 1 base and J by 2 bases, leaving 9 bases between them. Germline assignment: CDR1 MGHRA and CDR2 YSYEKL.

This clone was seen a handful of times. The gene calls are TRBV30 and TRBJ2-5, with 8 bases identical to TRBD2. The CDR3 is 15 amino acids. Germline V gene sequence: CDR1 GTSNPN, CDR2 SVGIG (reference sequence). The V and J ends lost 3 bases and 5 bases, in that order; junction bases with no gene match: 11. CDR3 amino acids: CAWRHFGGAGETQYF. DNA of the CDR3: TGTGCCTGGAGGCATTTCGGGGGGGCAGGGGAGACCCAGTACTTC.

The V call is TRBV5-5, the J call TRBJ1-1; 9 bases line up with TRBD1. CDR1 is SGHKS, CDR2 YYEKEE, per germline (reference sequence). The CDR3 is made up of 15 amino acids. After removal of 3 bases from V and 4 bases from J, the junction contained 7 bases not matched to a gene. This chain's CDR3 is CASSWGQGEATEAFF. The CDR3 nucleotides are TGTGCCAGCAGCTGGGGACAGGGAGAGGCCACTGAAGCTTTCTTT.

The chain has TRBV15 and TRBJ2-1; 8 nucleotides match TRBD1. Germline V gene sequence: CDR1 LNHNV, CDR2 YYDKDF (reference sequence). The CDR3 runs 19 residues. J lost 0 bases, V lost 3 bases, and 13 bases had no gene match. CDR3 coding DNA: TGTGCCACCAGCAGGAGTCGAACAGGGGGTAAGAGCTCCTACAATGAGCAGTTCTTC. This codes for CATSRSRTGGKSSYNEQFF.

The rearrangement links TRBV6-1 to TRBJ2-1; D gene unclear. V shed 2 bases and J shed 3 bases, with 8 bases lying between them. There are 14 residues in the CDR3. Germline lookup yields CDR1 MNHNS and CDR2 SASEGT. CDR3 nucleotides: TGTGCCAGCAGTGAAAGACATTTCTACAATGAGCAGTTCTTC. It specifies CASSERHFYNEQFF.

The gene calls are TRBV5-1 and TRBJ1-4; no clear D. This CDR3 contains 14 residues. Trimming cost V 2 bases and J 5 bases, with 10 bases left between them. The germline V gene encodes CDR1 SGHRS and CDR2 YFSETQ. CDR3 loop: CASSFGERNEKLFF. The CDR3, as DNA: TGCGCCAGCAGCTTTGGGGAGCGAAATGAAAAACTGTTTTTT.

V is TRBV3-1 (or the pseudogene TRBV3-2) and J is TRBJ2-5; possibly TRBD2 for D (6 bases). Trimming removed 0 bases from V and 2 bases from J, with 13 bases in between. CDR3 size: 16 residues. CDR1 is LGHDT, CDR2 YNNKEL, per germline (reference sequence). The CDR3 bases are TGTGCCAGCAGCCAAGATAGTGGAGGGAGGCAAGAGACCCAGTACTTC. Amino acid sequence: CASSQDSGGRQETQYF.